This T cell receptor beta chain was sequenced during a study of tumor-infiltrating lymphocytes in primary liver carcinoma. Overall study results and limits: Lower overlap was observed for tumor-adjacent and tumor-blood pairs relative to tumor region pairs.

For blood RNA, unsorted whole blood served as the source, and germline DNA was extracted too. CDR1 is SGHNT, CDR2 YENEEA, per germline. This CDR3 comprises 16 residues. On this clonotype: As yet, its antigen is unknown. At one end the junction does not follow the germline gene, possibly because of a read error.

A constant-region primer served to make TCR beta cDNA from roughly 540 ng total RNA. Employing slightly modified ARM-PCR, three nested multiplex PCR rounds were run, and these gave rise to the TCR beta libraries. The first two PCR rounds used TRBV1-TRBV30 forward primers with a C-beta reverse primer, 9 to 11 cycles each. TCRdb passed the multiplex PCR reads through MiXCR, listing each CDR3 protein once. The sample consists of 190,000 or so distinct CDR3 sequences, less than 75% of them appearing once. Sequencing was carried out using peripheral blood. The source of this sequence is a woman in her sixties with primary liver carcinoma and hepatitis B virus infection. V usage is TRBV11-3 and J usage is TRBJ2-1; 11 bases align to TRBD1. The CDR3 is CASNFNGQGARNEQFF. CDR3 DNA: TGCGCCAGCAACTTTAATGGACAGGGGGCGCGGAATGAGCAGTTCTTC.